What follows are 4 T cell receptor beta chains derived from one specimen sequenced in a study of glioma-infiltrating T cells. Using RNA template, CDR3s of TCR alpha and beta were amplified with iRepertoire arm-PCR. TCRdb ran MiXCR on the multiplex PCR reads and lists one entry per CDR3 protein. The sample shows 95,000 to 150,000 distinct CDR3 sequences, roughly 20% of them seen only once. Sequencing was performed on glioma tissue, nonneoplastic brain tissue, or PBMCs (not recorded which). These receptors all stem from a human donor with low-grade glioma or glioblastoma, undergoing nonglioma brain surgery, or in good health (not recorded which).

To note about this clonotype: This may arise from a read error, as a much more abundant clone is one base away. The V call is TRBV7-2, the J call TRBJ2-3; D remains unclear. The CDR3 totals 11 residues. The germline V gene encodes CDR1 SGHTA and CDR2 FQGNSA. The CDR3 loop is CASRLPDTQYF. The CDR3 region has the DNA TGTGCCAGCCGCTTACCAGATACGCAGTATTTT.

A note on this clonotype: Given a much more abundant clone one base away, this may be a read error. This chain links TRBV7-9 with TRBJ2-7; possible D gene TRBD1, 6 bases. The germline V gene encodes CDR1 SEHNR and CDR2 FQNEAQ (reference sequence). This CDR3 comprises 14 residues. The CDR3 nucleotides are TGTGCCAGCACCTCCCGGGACAACTCCCACGAGCAGTACTTC. Amino acids: CASTSRDNSHEQYF.

In the case of this clonotype: This may arise from a read error, as a much more abundant clone is one base away. The rearrangement uses TRBV19 and TRBJ1-1; D call uncertain. Trimming took off 5 bases at V and 5 bases at J, with 12 bases between the two ends. There are 13 residues in the CDR3. CDR1 is LNHDA and CDR2 is SQIVND in the germline V gene (reference sequence). DNA for the CDR3: TGTGCCAGTAGTGGTCCCCGGGAGACTGAAGCTTTCTTT. This sequence encodes CASSGPRETEAFF. Together with reference TRBV19 and TRBJ1-1, the CDR3 gives the full variable domain: DGGITQSPKYLFRKEGQNVTLSCEQNLNHDAMYWYRQDPGQGLRLIYYSQIVNDFQKGDIAEGYSVSREKKESFPLTVTSAQKNPTAFYLCASSGPRETEAFFGQGTRLTVV.

This clonotype was recorded many times. The chain joins TRBV10-3 to TRBJ1-1; D not resolved. V was pared by 0 bases and J by 4 bases, with 9 bases between. This CDR3 is built from 14 residues. CDR1 and CDR2 (germline): ENHRY, SYGVKD. The CDR3 nucleotides read TGTGCCATCAGTGAGTCGTCCTCGGGCACTGAAGCTTTCTTT. Translated, it gives CAISESSSGTEAFF.